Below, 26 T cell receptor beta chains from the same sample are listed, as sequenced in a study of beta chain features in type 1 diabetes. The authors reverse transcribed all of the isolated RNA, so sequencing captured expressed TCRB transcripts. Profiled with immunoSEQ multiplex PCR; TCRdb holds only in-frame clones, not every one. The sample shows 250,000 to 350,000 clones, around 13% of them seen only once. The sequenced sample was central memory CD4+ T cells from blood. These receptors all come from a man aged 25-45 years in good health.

The CDR3, as DNA: TGTGCCAGCAGTTATTCGAATAGGCGGGGGGACCAGCCCCAGCATTTT. This codes for CASSYSNRRGDQPQHF. V and J are TRBV6-9 and TRBJ1-5, with a tentative D call TRBD1 (5 bases). Germline V gene sequence: CDR1 MNHGY, CDR2 SVAAGI. Trimming cost V 0 bases and J 7 bases, with 16 bases left between them. This CDR3 is 16 amino acids long.

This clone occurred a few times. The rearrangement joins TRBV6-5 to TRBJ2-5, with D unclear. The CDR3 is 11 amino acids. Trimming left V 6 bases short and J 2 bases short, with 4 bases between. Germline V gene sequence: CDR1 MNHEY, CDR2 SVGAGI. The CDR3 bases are TGTGCCAGCAGCCCGCAAGAGACCCAGTACTTC. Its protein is CASSPQETQYF.

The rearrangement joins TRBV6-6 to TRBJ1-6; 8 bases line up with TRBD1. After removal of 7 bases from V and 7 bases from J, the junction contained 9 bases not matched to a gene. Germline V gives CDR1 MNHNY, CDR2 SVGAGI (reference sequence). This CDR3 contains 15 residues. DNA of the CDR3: TGTGCCAGCACCTGGAACAGGGGGGGCAATTCACCCCTCCACTTT. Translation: CASTWNRGGNSPLHF.

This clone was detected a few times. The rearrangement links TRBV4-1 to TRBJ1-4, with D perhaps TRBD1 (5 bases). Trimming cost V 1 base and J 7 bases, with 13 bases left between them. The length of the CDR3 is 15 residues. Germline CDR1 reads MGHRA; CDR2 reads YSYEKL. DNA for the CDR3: TGCGCCAGCAGCCAAGCCGGGGCATGGGGTGAAAAACTGTTTTTT. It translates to CASSQAGAWGEKLFF.

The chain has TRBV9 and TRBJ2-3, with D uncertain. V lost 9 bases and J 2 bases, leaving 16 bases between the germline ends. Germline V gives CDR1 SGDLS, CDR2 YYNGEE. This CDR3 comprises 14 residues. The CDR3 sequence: CATNKGQYTDTQYF. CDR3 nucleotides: TGTGCCACCAATAAAGGCCAGTACACAGATACGCAGTATTTT.

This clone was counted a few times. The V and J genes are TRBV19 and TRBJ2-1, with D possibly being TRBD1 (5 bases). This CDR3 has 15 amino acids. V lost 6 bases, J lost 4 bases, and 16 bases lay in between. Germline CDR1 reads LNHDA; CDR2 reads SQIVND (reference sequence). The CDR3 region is CASSRSWGRYNEQFF. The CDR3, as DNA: TGTGCCAGTAGCAGATCGTGGGGCAGATACAATGAGCAGTTCTTC. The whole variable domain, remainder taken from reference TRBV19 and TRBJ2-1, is DGGITQSPKYLFRKEGQNVTLSCEQNLNHDAMYWYRQDPGQGLRLIYYSQIVNDFQKGDIAEGYSVSREKKESFPLTVTSAQKNPTAFYLCASSRSWGRYNEQFFGPGTRLTVL.

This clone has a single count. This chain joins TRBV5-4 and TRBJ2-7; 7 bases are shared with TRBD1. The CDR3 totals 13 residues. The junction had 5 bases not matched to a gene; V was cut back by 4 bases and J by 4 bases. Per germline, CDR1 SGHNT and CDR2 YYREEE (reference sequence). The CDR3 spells CASSLQGQYEQYF. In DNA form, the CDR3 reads TGTGCCAGCAGCCTCCAGGGACAGTACGAGCAGTACTTC. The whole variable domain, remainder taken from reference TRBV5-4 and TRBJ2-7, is ETGVTQSPTHLIKTRGQQVTLRCSSQSGHNTVSWYQQALGQGPQFIFQYYREEENGRGNFPPRFSGLQFPNYSSELNVNALELDDSALYLCASSLQGQYEQYFGPGTRLTVT.

CDR3 DNA sequence: TGTGCCAGCAGCCTGGACCCGAATTATGATACGCAGTATTTT. Its translation is CASSLDPNYDTQYF. The chain joins TRBV7-2 to TRBJ2-3; no clear D. Germline values: CDR1 SGHTA, CDR2 FQGNSA. With 5 bases removed from V and 6 bases from J, the gap between germline ends came to 15 bases. The CDR3 length is 14 residues.

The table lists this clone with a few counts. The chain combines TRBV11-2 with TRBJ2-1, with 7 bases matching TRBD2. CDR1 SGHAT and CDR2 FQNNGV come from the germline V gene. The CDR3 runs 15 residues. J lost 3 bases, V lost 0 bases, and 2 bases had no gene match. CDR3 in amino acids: CASSLDPSGYNEQFF. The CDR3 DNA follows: TGTGCCAGCAGCTTAGATCCTAGCGGCTACAATGAGCAGTTCTTC.

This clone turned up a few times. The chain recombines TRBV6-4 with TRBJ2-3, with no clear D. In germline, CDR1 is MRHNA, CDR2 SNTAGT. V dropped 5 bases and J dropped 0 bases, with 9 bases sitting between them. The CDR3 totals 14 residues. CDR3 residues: CASSHSGSTDTQYF. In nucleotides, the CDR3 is TGTGCCAGCAGTCATTCGGGTAGCACAGATACGCAGTATTTT.

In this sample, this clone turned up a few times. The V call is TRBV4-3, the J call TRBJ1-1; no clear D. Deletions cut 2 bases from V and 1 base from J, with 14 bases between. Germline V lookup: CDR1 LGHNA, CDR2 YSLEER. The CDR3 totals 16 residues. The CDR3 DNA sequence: TGCGCCAGCAGCCAAAGATCCCCCCTCAGGAACACTGAAGCTTTCTTT. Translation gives CASSQRSPLRNTEAFF.

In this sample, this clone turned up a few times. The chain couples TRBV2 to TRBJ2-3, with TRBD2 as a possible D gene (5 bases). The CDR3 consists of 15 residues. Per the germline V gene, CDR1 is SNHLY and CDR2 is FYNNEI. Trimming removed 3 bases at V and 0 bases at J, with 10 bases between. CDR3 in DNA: TGTGCCAGCAGTGATTCGGCTAGCAGCACAGATACGCAGTATTTT. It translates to CASSDSASSTDTQYF.

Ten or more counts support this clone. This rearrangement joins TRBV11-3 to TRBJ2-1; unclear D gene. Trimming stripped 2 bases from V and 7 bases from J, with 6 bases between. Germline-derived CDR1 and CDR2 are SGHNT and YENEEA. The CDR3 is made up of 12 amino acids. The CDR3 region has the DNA TGTGCCAGCAGCTTAAACAAGAATGAGCAGTTCTTC. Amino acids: CASSLNKNEQFF.

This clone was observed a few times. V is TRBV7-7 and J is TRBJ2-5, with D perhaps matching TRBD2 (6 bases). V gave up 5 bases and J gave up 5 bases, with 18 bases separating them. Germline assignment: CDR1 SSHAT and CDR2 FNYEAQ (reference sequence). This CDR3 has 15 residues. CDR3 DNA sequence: TGTGCCAGCAGCACGGGGACCGGACGGGGGGAGACCCAGTACTTC. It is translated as CASSTGTGRGETQYF.

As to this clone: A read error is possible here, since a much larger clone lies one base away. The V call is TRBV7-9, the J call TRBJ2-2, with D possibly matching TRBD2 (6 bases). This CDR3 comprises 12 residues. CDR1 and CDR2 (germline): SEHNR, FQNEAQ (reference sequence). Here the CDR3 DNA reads TGTGCCAGCAATTCCTACACCGGGGGGCTGTTTTTT. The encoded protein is CASNSYTGGLFF.

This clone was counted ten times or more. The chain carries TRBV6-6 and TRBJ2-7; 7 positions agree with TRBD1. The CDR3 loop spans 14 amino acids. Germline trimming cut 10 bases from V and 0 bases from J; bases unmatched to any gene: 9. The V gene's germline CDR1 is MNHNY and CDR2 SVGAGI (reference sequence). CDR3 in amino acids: CATETTGDSYEQYF. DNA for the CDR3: TGTGCCACCGAAACCACAGGGGACTCCTACGAGCAGTACTTC.

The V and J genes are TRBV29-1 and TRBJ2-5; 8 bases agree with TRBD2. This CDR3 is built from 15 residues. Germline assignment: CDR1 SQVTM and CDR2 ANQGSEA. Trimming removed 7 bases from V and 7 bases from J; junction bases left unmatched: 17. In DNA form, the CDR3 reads TGCAGCGCCCTCCTAGCGGGTGGGGGTGCGGGGACCCAGTACTTC. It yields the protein CSALLAGGGAGTQYF.

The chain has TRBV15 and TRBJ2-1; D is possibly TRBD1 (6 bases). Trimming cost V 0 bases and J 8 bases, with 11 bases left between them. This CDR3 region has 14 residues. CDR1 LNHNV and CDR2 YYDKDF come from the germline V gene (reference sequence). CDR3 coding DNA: TGTGCCACCAGCAGAGATACAGGGTTCGATGAGCAGTTCTTC. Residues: CATSRDTGFDEQFF.

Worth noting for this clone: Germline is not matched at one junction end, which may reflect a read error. In DNA form, the CDR3 reads TGCGCCAGCAGCCAAGACCGGACAGGGGTCGGTGGCTACGCCTTC. Amino acids: CASSQDRTGVGGYAF. The chain recombines TRBV4-3 with TRBJ1-2; TRBD1 matches 9 bases. The CDR3 covers 15 residues. Germline lookup yields CDR1 LGHNA and CDR2 YSLEER.

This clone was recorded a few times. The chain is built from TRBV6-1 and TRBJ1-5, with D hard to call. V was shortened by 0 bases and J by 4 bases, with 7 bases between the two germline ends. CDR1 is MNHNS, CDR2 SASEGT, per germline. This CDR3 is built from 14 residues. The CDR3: CASSEATRNQPQHF. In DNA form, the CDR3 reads TGTGCCAGCAGTGAAGCCACGCGGAATCAGCCCCAGCATTTT.

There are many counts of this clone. In nucleotides, the CDR3 is TGCGCCAGCAGCCGAGAAGACAGGGTCGAGGATGAAAAACTGTTTTTT. This codes for CASSREDRVEDEKLFF. The chain employs TRBV4-1 and TRBJ1-4, with 7 bases identical to TRBD1. The junction had 11 bases not matched to a gene; V was cut back by 4 bases and J by 6 bases. CDR1 is MGHRA, CDR2 YSYEKL, per germline. The CDR3 extends over 16 amino acids.

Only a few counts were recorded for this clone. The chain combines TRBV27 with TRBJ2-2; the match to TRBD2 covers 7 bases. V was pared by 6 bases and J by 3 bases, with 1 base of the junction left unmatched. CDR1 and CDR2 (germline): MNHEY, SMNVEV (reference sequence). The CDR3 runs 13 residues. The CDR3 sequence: CASRTSHTGELFF. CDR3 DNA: TGTGCCAGCAGGACTAGCCACACCGGGGAGCTGTTTTTT.

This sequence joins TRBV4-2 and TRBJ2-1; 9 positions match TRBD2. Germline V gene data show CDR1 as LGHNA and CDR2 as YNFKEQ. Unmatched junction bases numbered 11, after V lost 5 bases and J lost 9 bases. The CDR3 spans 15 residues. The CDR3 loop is CASSFAGGAGSEQFF. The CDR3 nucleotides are TGTGCCAGCAGCTTCGCGGGGGGGGCCGGAAGTGAGCAGTTCTTC.

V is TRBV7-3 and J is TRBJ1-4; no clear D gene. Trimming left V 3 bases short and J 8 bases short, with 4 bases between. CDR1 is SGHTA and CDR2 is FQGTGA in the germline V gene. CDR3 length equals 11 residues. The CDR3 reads CASSFQEKLFF. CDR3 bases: TGTGCCAGCAGCTTCCAAGAAAAACTGTTTTTT.

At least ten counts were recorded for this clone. CDR3 bases: TGTGCCAGCCAGAAGTACAATGAGCAGTTCTTC. Protein: CASQKYNEQFF. This rearrangement joins TRBV25-1 to TRBJ2-1, with D unresolved. From germline, CDR1 is MGHDK and CDR2 SYGVNS. Trimming removed 8 bases from V and 4 bases from J, with 6 bases in between. This CDR3 is 11 amino acids long.

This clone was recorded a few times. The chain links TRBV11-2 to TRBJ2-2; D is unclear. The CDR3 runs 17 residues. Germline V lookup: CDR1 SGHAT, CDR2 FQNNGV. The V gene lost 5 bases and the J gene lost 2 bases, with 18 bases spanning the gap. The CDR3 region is CASSHLGWAGNTGELFF. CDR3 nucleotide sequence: TGTGCCAGCAGCCACCTAGGCTGGGCAGGAAACACCGGGGAGCTGTTTTTT.